A single sample is the source of the 29 T cell receptor beta chains below, sequenced in a study of cytotoxic CD8 clonotypes in ibrutinib-treated CLL. TCRdb's copy holds only in-frame clones and misses some; the assay was immunoSEQ multiplex PCR. The sample includes more than 200,000 clones, roughly 70% of them seen just once. Specimen: PBMCs, collected after 24 months of ibrutinib treatment. These receptors all stem from a human donor with chronic lymphocytic leukemia.

This clone was recorded a few times. CDR3 DNA sequence: TGTGCCAGCAGCTTACCTTCGGGAGGTGGCACCGGGGAGCTGTTTTTT. Protein sequence: CASSLPSGGGTGELFF. The rearrangement joins TRBV7-8 to TRBJ2-2; TRBD2 matches 7 bases. In germline, CDR1 is SGHVS, CDR2 FQNEAQ. V shed 2 bases, J shed 4 bases, and the junction held 7 bases outside the gene matches. The CDR3 extends over 16 amino acids. The complete variable domain, with remaining parts taken from reference TRBV7-8 and TRBJ2-2, reads GAGVSQSPRYKVAKRGQDVALRCDPISGHVSLFWYQQALGQGPEFLTYFQNEAQLDKSGLPSDRFFAERPEGSVSTLKIQRTQQEDSAVYLCASSLPSGGGTGELFFGEGSRLTVL.

This clone was counted only a few times. The genes are TRBV6-5 and TRBJ2-5; 10 bases are shared with TRBD1. CDR1 MNHEY and CDR2 SVGAGI come from the germline V gene. Unmatched junction bases numbered 5, after V lost 0 bases and J lost 7 bases. The CDR3 is 15 residues long. The CDR3 DNA reads as TGTGCCAGCAGTTACTCGGGACAGGGGACCGGGACCCAGTACTTC. Translated, it gives CASSYSGQGTGTQYF.

The chain is built from TRBV7-2 and TRBJ2-1, with TRBD2 as a possible D gene (6 bases). The CDR3 runs 15 residues. Germline V gene data show CDR1 as SGHTA and CDR2 as FQGNSA. The V and J ends lost 1 base and 5 bases respectively, with 12 bases between them. As DNA, the CDR3 is TGTGCCAGCAGCTTAGTTAGCGGAATAAACAATGAGCAGTTCTTC. Its protein product is CASSLVSGINNEQFF. The full variable domain, with the rest looked up from reference TRBV7-2 and TRBJ2-1, is GAGVSQSPSNKVTEKGKDVELRCDPISGHTALYWYRQSLGQGLEFLIYFQGNSAPDKSGLPSDRFSAERTGGSVSTLTIQRTQQEDSAVYLCASSLVSGINNEQFFGPGTRLTVL.

The rearrangement joins TRBV28 to TRBJ1-1; 7 bases agree with TRBD1. The CDR3 contains 14 residues. The germline V gene encodes CDR1 MDHEN and CDR2 SYDVKM. V lost 5 bases to trimming and J lost 5 bases; unmatched junction nucleotides: 8. The CDR3 loop is CASSTTGKETEAFF. The CDR3 nucleotides read TGTGCCAGCAGTACGACAGGGAAGGAAACTGAAGCTTTCTTT.

The chain joins TRBV19 to TRBJ2-1; tentatively, D is TRBD1 (6 bases). The CDR3 is 15 residues long. CDR1 is LNHDA, CDR2 SQIVND, per germline (reference sequence). Trimming removed 3 bases from V and 2 bases from J, with 11 bases in between. CDR3 sequence: CASSITRGTYNEQFF. CDR3 DNA sequence: TGTGCCAGTAGTATTACGAGGGGGACCTACAATGAGCAGTTCTTC.

This clone was seen a handful of times. The genes are TRBV19 and TRBJ2-3; tentatively, D is TRBD1 (6 bases). This CDR3 region has 15 residues. CDR1 LNHDA and CDR2 SQIVND come from the germline V gene (reference sequence). Trimming pared 10 bases from V and 0 bases from J, leaving 17 bases between. CDR3 loop: CATSQGDTSTDTQYF. In nucleotides, the CDR3 is TGTGCCACCTCACAGGGCGATACTAGCACAGATACGCAGTATTTT.

The chain is built from TRBV28 and TRBJ1-2; TRBD1 agrees at 10 bases. The V gene end was trimmed by 4 bases and the J gene end by 8 bases; junction bases not matched to a gene: 4. Germline CDR1 and CDR2: MDHEN and SYDVKM. The CDR3 is made up of 13 amino acids. CDR3 DNA sequence: TGTGCCAGCAGTTCGGGACAGGGGAACGGCTACACCTTC. Protein product: CASSSGQGNGYTF.

The rearrangement links TRBV5-6 to TRBJ1-2; 9 bases align to TRBD1. V lost 4 bases to trimming and J lost 2 bases; unmatched junction nucleotides: 12. The CDR3 runs 17 residues. CDR1 is SGHDT, CDR2 YYEEEE, per germline. DNA of the CDR3: TGTGCCAGCAGCCCGAACCCAGGGACAGGGCTCAACTATGGCTACACCTTC. It encodes CASSPNPGTGLNYGYTF. Based on the CDR3 plus reference TRBV5-6 and TRBJ1-2, the full variable domain is DAGVTQSPTHLIKTRGQQVTLRCSPKSGHDTVSWYQQALGQGPQFIFQYYEEEERQRGNFPDRFSGHQFPNYSSELNVNALLLGDSALYLCASSPNPGTGLNYGYTFGSGTRLTVV.

V is TRBV5-6 and J is TRBJ1-5; no reliable D call. The CDR3 covers 13 residues. Germline V gene sequence: CDR1 SGHDT, CDR2 YYEEEE. V was trimmed by 0 bases and J by 4 bases, leaving 5 bases between them. CDR3 nucleotides: TGTGCCAGCAGCTTGGCCGGGAATCAGCCCCAGCATTTT. Protein product: CASSLAGNQPQHF.

J is TRBJ2-3 and V is TRBV9, with D uncertain. The germline V gene encodes CDR1 SGDLS and CDR2 YYNGEE. The CDR3 has 13 amino acids. Trimming shortened V by 3 bases and J by 7 bases, and 12 bases separated the two germline ends. CDR3 nucleotides: TGTGCCAGCAGCGCCGACTCGCCGAATACGCAGTATTTT. Its protein is CASSADSPNTQYF.

This clone occurred once. The chain uses TRBV7-2 and TRBJ2-7; D might be TRBD2 (6 bases). Germline V gives CDR1 SGHTA, CDR2 FQGNSA. The V end was cut by 4 bases, the J end by 4 bases, with 17 bases between. CDR3 length: 15 residues. In nucleotides, the CDR3 is TGTGCCAGCAGCTCGCCGGGGGTTACAAGATACGAGCAGTACTTC. It specifies CASSSPGVTRYEQYF.

The gene calls are TRBV29-1 and TRBJ1-2, with D possibly being TRBD1 (5 bases). The germline V and J ends were trimmed by 8 bases and 6 bases, with 13 bases remaining between them. CDR3 size: 11 residues. Germline V gives CDR1 SQVTM, CDR2 ANQGSEA. CDR3 in amino acids: CSIRVGDGYTF. The CDR3 nucleotides are TGCAGCATCAGGGTAGGAGATGGCTACACCTTC.

The rearrangement joins TRBV6-4 to TRBJ2-1; D is perhaps TRBD2 (7 bases). The CDR3 runs to 13 residues. Trimming stripped 4 bases from V and 13 bases from J, with 17 bases between. The germline gives CDR1 MRHNA, CDR2 SNTAGT. The CDR3, as DNA: TGTGCCAGCAGTGGGGGGGGACACGACGGACAGTTCTTC. This translates into CASSGGGHDGQFF.

The chain couples TRBV30 to TRBJ2-1; D not certain. Germline lookup yields CDR1 GTSNPN and CDR2 SVGIG (reference sequence). V lost 4 bases and J 12 bases, leaving 16 bases between the germline ends. The length of the CDR3 is 12 residues. CDR3 residues: CAWKRLGSAQFF. The CDR3 nucleotides read TGTGCCTGGAAACGATTGGGAAGTGCGCAGTTCTTC.

This chain connects TRBV9 to TRBJ2-7; the match to TRBD2 covers 9 bases. Unmatched junction bases numbered 7, after V lost 3 bases and J lost 3 bases. The CDR3 length is 15 residues. Germline CDR1 and CDR2: SGDLS and YYNGEE. The CDR3 DNA sequence: TGTGCCAGCAGCGCCGTAGCGGGAGATTACTACGAGCAGTACTTC. Protein sequence: CASSAVAGDYYEQYF. Supplemented by reference TRBV9 and TRBJ2-7, the full variable domain reads DSGVTQTPKHLITATGQRVTLRCSPRSGDLSVYWYQQSLDQGLQFLIQYYNGEERAKGNILERFSAQQFPDLHSELNLSSLELGDSALYFCASSAVAGDYYEQYFGPGTRLTVT.

The genes are TRBV28 and TRBJ2-7; D is undetermined. Germline V gene sequence: CDR1 MDHEN, CDR2 SYDVKM. V was pared by 2 bases and J by 7 bases, with 12 bases between. CDR3 size: 13 residues. CDR3 sequence (DNA): TGTGCCAGCAGTTTAGCGACCCCTCCAGAGCAGTACTTC. This sequence encodes CASSLATPPEQYF.

V gene TRBV6-5 combines with J gene TRBJ1-1, with D unresolved. V was trimmed by 6 bases and J by 5 bases, leaving 13 bases between them. CDR3 size: 13 residues. Germline-derived CDR1 and CDR2 are MNHEY and SVGAGI. In DNA form, the CDR3 reads TGTGCCAGCAGACCCTCTGGGGTAACTGAAGCTTTCTTT. Amino acid sequence: CASRPSGVTEAFF.

The rearrangement links TRBV6-1 to TRBJ2-7, with D maybe TRBD1 (5 bases). The V gene's germline CDR1 is MNHNS and CDR2 SASEGT. V was trimmed by 7 bases and J by 2 bases, leaving 12 bases between them. The CDR3 is 13 amino acids. This CDR3 reads CASTRDSTYEQYF. The DNA of the CDR3 is TGTGCCAGCACCCGTGACAGTACCTACGAGCAGTACTTC.

This chain joins TRBV14 and TRBJ2-5, with TRBD1 matching over 7 bases. The CDR3 consists of 12 residues. In germline, CDR1 is SGHDN, CDR2 FVKESK. After removal of 1 base from V and 14 bases from J, the junction contained 7 bases not matched to a gene. Here the CDR3 reads CASSQARDRAYF. CDR3 sequence (DNA): TGTGCCAGCAGCCAAGCCCGGGACAGAGCCTACTTC.

The gene calls are TRBV6-5 and TRBJ1-2; TRBD1 aligns across 7 bases. The J segment lost 4 bases and the V segment lost 3 bases, leaving 8 bases of the junction unmatched. Germline V gene lookup returns CDR1 MNHEY and CDR2 SVGAGI. The CDR3 contains 15 residues. CDR3 protein: CASSYSGQRFYGYTF. As DNA, the CDR3 is TGTGCCAGCAGTTATTCGGGACAGAGATTCTATGGCTACACCTTC.

The gene calls are TRBV28 and TRBJ1-1, with 7 bases aligning to TRBD1. This CDR3 spans 15 amino acids. V trimming: 10 bases; J trimming: 6 bases; junction bases outside the gene matches: 17. Germline V CDR1 and CDR2: MDHEN, SYDVKM. The CDR3 nucleotides read TGTGCCACCAAAATTGGCAGAGGGGGCTATTCTGAAGCTTTCTTT. Amino acid sequence: CATKIGRGGYSEAFF.

The chain uses TRBV6-5 and TRBJ2-7; 7 bases map to TRBD2. This CDR3 has 13 amino acids. Germline V gene data show CDR1 as MNHEY and CDR2 as SVGAGI. Trimming took 2 bases from V and 6 from J; bases not matched to a gene: 4. The CDR3 DNA follows: TGTGCCAGCAGTTACACATTAGCGGGCGAGCAGTACTTC. Encoded protein: CASSYTLAGEQYF.

Note on this clone: Other DNA sequences in the same sample also yield this CDR3. V gene TRBV28 combines with J gene TRBJ1-1; D is ambiguous. Deletions cut 5 bases from V and 5 bases from J, with 6 bases between. Germline V CDR1 and CDR2: MDHEN, SYDVKM. CDR3 length equals 11 residues. The CDR3, as DNA: TGTGCCAGCAGTCTGTATACTGAAGCTTTCTTT. Translating it yields CASSLYTEAFF.

The rearrangement joins TRBV9 to TRBJ1-1; no firm D call. Trimming stripped 4 bases from V and 10 bases from J, with 23 bases between. Looked up from germline, CDR1 is SGDLS and CDR2 is YYNGEE. This CDR3 is 15 amino acids long. The CDR3 loop reads CASSPFVADAEGAFF. DNA for the CDR3: TGTGCCAGCAGCCCCTTCGTCGCGGACGCGGAGGGAGCTTTCTTT.

This clone was seen only a few times. This chain uses TRBV6-5 with TRBJ1-5; the D gene is possibly TRBD1 (5 bases). CDR1 MNHEY and CDR2 SVGAGI come from the germline V gene. The length of the CDR3 is 14 residues. With 5 bases removed from V and 2 bases from J, the gap between germline ends came to 10 bases. Here the CDR3 reads CASSPRGGNQPQHF. CDR3 sequence (DNA): TGTGCCAGCAGTCCTAGGGGTGGCAATCAGCCCCAGCATTTT.

V gene TRBV19 combines with J gene TRBJ2-5; 7 bases match TRBD1. Germline V gene data show CDR1 as LNHDA and CDR2 as SQIVND (reference sequence). Germline trimming cut 1 base from V and 1 base from J; bases unmatched to any gene: 0. The CDR3 has 14 amino acids. CDR3 protein: CASSIGQGQETQYF. DNA of the CDR3: TGTGCCAGTAGTATAGGACAGGGCCAAGAGACCCAGTACTTC.

V gene TRBV27 combines with J gene TRBJ1-1, with D possibly being TRBD1 (5 bases). The germline V gene encodes CDR1 MNHEY and CDR2 SMNVEV (reference sequence). There are 17 residues in the CDR3. V dropped 0 bases and J dropped 0 bases, with 14 bases sitting between them. DNA of the CDR3: TGTGCCAGCAGTTTATCAGTACCGGGACTAATGAACACTGAAGCTTTCTTT. Its translation: CASSLSVPGLMNTEAFF.

The chain uses TRBV13 and TRBJ2-7, with 14 positions matching TRBD2. The CDR3 loop spans 15 amino acids. V was clipped by 5 bases and J by 5 bases; unmatched bases: 5. Germline loops: CDR1 PRHDT, CDR2 FYEKMQ (reference sequence). Here the CDR3 reads CASSPGLAGVHEQYF. The CDR3 region has the DNA TGTGCCAGCAGCCCGGGACTAGCGGGAGTTCACGAGCAGTACTTC. Combining the CDR3 with reference TRBV13 and TRBJ2-7 gives the whole variable domain AAGVIQSPRHLIKEKRETATLKCYPIPRHDTVYWYQQGPGQDPQFLISFYEKMQSDKGSIPDRFSAQQFSDYHSELNMSSLELGDSALYFCASSPGLAGVHEQYFGPGTRLTVT.

V gene TRBV5-6 combines with J gene TRBJ2-2; possibly TRBD2 for D (5 bases). The germline gives CDR1 SGHDT, CDR2 YYEEEE. Trimming removed 4 bases from V and 4 bases from J, with 17 bases in between. There are 16 residues in the CDR3. In nucleotides, the CDR3 is TGTGCCAGCAGCAGCGGCTGGCCGCCGAGCACCGGGGAGCTGTTTTTT. Encoded protein: CASSSGWPPSTGELFF.